Sequencing of this TCR beta chain was carried out in a study of blood T cell repertoires in COVID-19. Study information: Acute and convalescent COVID-19 samples came from the United States, Italy and Spain.

Per the germline V gene, CDR1 is LGHDT and CDR2 is YNNKEL (reference sequence). V lost 4 bases and J 7 bases, leaving 10 bases between the germline ends. CDR3 length: 12 residues. Profiled with immunoSEQ multiplex PCR; TCRdb holds only in-frame clones, not every one. The repertoire consists of fewer than 130,000 clones, with about 80% occurring once and the leading ten covering around 4%. Sequenced sample: peripheral blood. The TCR originated in a woman at least 80 years old with acute or convalescent COVID-19. The chain uses TRBV3-1 (or the pseudogene TRBV3-2) and TRBJ1-2, with D perhaps TRBD1 (6 bases). The CDR3 DNA is TGTGCCAGCAGCCTTACAGGGAGTGGCTACACCTTC. Its translation: CASSLTGSGYTF.